This paragraph covers one TCR beta chain sequence. The antigen remains unidentified. Produced via immunoSEQ multiplex PCR; TCRdb's table is partial and in-frame only. This table holds 430,000 or so clones, roughly 90% found once. Trimming took off 4 bases at V and 4 bases at J, with 8 bases between the two ends. This CDR3 has 13 amino acids. CDR1 and CDR2 from the germline V gene are LGHDT and YNNKEL (reference sequence). Regarding treatment: around 19 received Ad26.COV2.S at low or high dose, single or two shots; about 5 received placebo; per-sample allocation not given. Each sample was drawn 63 days after the first injection (of vaccine or placebo). The record originates from a study of Ad26.COV2.S vaccination and SARS-CoV-2 variants. Across the whole study: This donor came from the COV1001 trial of Ad26.COV2.S.

General study results and limits: Total T cell responses, in the TCR breadth and depth analyses, may have been underestimated. Spike-specific TCR breadth ran higher among vaccine recipients than placebo recipients.

This clonotype originated in a person between 18 and 65 years old who received the Ad26.COV2.S COVID-19 vaccine or a placebo. Sequencing used peripheral blood, obtained in a trial of Ad26.COV2.S vaccine versus placebo. The chain joins TRBV3-1 (or the pseudogene TRBV3-2) to TRBJ1-3; D not certain. CDR3 sequence (DNA): TGTGCCAGCAGCCCGCGGGGAGGAAACACCATATATTTT. Translating it yields CASSPRGGNTIYF.